This T cell receptor (beta chain) comes out of a study of CD8 T cells in Susac syndrome. About this clonotype: Its antigen is as yet unknown.

FACS was used to enrich TEMRA cells, whereas the CD8+ and CD4+ T cells were obtained by negative isolation. Germline V gene data show CDR1 as MDHEN and CDR2 as SYDVKM. Trimming took 5 bases from V and 1 from J; bases not matched to a gene: 10. This CDR3 is built from 16 residues. A quantity of about 0.5 to 1 ug RNA underwent reverse transcription using random hexamers. With immunoSEQ multiplex PCR, TCR beta CDR3 was amplified across 54 Vbeta and 13 Jbeta. Each CDR3 protein is one row after TCRdb ran MiXCR on the immunoSEQ multiplex PCR reads. The sample lists approximately 190,000 distinct CDR3 sequences, 85% to 95% occurring once. Study outcomes and limitations: An acknowledgment was made by the study that its TCR sequencing and HLA analysis involved relatively few individuals.

The chain has TRBV28 and TRBJ2-5; 7 bases align to TRBD2. Sequencing input: CD8+ T cells from PBMCs. This sequence was found in a human donor with Susac syndrome. In DNA form, the CDR3 reads TGTGCCAGCAGTCAACGGGGGGAAGAGGTCCAAGAGACCCAGTACTTC. It is translated as CASSQRGEEVQETQYF.